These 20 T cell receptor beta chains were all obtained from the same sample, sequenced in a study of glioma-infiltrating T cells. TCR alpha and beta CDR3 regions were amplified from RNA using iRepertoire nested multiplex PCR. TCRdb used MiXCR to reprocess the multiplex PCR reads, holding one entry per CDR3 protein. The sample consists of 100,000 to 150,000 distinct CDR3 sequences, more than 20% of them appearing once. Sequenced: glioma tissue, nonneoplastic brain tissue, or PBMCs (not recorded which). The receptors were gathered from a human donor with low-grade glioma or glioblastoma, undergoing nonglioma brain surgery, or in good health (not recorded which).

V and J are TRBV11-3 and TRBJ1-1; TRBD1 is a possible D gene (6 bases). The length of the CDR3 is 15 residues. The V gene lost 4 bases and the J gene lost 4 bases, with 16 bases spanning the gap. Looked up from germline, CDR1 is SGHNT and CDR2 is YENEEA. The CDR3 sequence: CASSSRGSGGTEAFF. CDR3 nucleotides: TGTGCCAGCAGCTCGAGGGGGAGCGGGGGCACTGAAGCTTTCTTT.

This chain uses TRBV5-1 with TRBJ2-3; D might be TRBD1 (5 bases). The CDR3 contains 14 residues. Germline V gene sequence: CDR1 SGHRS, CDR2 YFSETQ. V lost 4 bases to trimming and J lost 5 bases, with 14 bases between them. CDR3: CASSHPAREDTQYF. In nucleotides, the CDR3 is TGCGCCAGCAGCCACCCGGCCAGGGAAGATACGCAGTATTTT.

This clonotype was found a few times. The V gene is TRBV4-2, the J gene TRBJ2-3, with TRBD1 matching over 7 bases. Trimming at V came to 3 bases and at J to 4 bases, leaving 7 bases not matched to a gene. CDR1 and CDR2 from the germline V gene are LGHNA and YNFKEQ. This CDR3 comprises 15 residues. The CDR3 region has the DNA TGTGCCAGCAGCCAGGACAGGACCACCGCAGATACGCAGTATTTT. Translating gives CASSQDRTTADTQYF.

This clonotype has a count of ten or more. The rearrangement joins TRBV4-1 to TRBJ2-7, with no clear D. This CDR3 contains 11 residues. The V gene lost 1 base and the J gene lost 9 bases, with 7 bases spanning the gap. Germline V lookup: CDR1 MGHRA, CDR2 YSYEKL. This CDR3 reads CASSQGKGQYV. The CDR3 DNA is TGCGCCAGCAGCCAAGGGAAAGGGCAGTACGTC.

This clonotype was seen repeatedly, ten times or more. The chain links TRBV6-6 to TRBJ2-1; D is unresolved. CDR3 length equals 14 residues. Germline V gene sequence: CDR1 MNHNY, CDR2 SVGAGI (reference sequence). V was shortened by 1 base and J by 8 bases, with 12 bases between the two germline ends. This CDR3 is CASSYWTARDEQFF. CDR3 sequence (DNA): TGTGCCAGCAGTTACTGGACGGCCCGAGATGAGCAGTTCTTC.

The DNA of the CDR3 is TGTGCCAGTAGTACGGACAGGGGGCGTTTAGATAGCAATCAGCCCCAGCATTTT. The encoded protein is CASSTDRGRLDSNQPQHF. V and J are TRBV19 and TRBJ1-5; the match to TRBD1 covers 11 bases. CDR1 is LNHDA, CDR2 SQIVND, per germline (reference sequence). With V trimmed by 4 bases and J by 0 bases, 8 bases remained unmatched. CDR3 length equals 18 residues.

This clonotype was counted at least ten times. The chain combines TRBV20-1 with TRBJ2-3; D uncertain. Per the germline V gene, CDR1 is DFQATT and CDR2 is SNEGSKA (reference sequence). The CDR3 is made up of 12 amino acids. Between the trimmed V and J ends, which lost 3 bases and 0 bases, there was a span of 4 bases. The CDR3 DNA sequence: TGCAGTGCTAGGACTAGCACAGATACGCAGTATTTT. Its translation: CSARTSTDTQYF.

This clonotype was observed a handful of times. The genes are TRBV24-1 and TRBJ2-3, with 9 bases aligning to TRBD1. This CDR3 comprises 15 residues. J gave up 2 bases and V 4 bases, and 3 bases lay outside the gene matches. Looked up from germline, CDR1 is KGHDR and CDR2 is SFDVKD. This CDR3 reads CATSDRDRVTDTQYF. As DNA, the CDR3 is TGTGCCACCAGTGACCGGGACAGGGTCACAGATACGCAGTATTTT.

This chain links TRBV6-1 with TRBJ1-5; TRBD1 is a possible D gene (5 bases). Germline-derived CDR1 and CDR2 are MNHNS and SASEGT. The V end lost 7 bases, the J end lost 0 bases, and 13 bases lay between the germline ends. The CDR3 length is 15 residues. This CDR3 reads CASNQEGISNQPQHF. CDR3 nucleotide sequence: TGTGCCAGCAACCAGGAGGGGATTAGCAATCAGCCCCAGCATTTT.

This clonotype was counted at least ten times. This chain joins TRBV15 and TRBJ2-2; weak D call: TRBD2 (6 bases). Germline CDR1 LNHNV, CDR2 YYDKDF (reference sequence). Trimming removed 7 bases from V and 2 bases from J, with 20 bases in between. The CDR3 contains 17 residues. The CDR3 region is CATNPGTDASNTGELFF. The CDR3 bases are TGTGCCACCAACCCCGGGACTGACGCTTCCAACACCGGGGAGCTGTTTTTT.

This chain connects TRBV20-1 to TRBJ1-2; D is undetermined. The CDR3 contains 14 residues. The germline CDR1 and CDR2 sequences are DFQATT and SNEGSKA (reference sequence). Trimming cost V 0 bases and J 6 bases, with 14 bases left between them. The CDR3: CSARDPFRQDGYTF. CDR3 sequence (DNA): TGCAGTGCTAGAGACCCCTTCAGGCAGGATGGCTACACCTTC.

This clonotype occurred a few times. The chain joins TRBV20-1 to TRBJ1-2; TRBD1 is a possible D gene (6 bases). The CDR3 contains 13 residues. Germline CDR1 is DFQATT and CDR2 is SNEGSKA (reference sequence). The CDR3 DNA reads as TGCAGACCACAGGGTGATCGGAACTATGGCTACACCTTC. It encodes CRPQGDRNYGYTF.

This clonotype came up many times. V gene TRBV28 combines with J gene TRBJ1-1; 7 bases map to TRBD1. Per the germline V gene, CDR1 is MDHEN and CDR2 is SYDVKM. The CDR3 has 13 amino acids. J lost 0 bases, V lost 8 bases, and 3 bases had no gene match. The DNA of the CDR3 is TGTGCCAGCCGAGGGGGCCTGAACACTGAAGCTTTCTTT. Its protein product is CASRGGLNTEAFF. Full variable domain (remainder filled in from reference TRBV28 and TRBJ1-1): DVKVTQSSRYLVKRTGEKVFLECVQDMDHENMFWYRQDPGLGLRLIYFSYDVKMKEKGDIPEGYSVSREKKERFSLILESASTNQTSMYLCASRGGLNTEAFFGQGTRLTVV.

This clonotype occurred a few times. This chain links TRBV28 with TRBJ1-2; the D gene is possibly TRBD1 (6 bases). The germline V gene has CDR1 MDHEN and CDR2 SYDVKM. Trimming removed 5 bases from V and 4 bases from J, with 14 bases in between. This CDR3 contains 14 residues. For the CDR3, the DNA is TGTGCCAGCAGTGAAAAGGGACAAGTCTATGGCTACACCTTC. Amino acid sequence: CASSEKGQVYGYTF.

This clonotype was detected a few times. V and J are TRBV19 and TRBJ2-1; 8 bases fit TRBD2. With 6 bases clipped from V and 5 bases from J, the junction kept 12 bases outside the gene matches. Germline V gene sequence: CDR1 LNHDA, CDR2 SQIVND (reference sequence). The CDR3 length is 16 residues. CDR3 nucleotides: TGTGCCAGTAGAGAGAGTGGAGCGGGGGCTAACAATGAGCAGTTCTTC. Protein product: CASRESGAGANNEQFF.

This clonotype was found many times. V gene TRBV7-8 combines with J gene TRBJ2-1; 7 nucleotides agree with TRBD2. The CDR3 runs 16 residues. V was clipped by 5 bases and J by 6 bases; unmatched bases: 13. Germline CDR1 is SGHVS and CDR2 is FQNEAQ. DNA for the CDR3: TGTGCCAGCAGCGTGGGACTACCCTTACACCTCAATGAGCAGTTCTTC. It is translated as CASSVGLPLHLNEQFF.

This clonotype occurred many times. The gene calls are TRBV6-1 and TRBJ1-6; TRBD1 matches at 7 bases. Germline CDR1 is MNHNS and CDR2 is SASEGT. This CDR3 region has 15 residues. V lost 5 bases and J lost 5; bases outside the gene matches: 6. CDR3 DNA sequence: TGTGCCAGCAGTTGGGACAGTAGGGATAATTCACCCCTCCACTTT. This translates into CASSWDSRDNSPLHF.

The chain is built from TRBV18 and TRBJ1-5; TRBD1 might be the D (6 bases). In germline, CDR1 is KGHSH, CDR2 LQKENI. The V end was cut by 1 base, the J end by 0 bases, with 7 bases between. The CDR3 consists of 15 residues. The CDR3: CASSPQDSSNQPQHF. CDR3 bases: TGTGCCAGCTCACCACAGGACAGTAGCAATCAGCCCCAGCATTTT. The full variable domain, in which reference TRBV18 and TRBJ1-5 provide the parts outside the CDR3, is NAGVMQNPRHLVRRRGQEARLRCSPMKGHSHVYWYRQLPEEGLKFMVYLQKENIIDESGMPKERFSAEFPKEGPSILRIQQVVRGDSAAYFCASSPQDSSNQPQHFGDGTRLSIL.

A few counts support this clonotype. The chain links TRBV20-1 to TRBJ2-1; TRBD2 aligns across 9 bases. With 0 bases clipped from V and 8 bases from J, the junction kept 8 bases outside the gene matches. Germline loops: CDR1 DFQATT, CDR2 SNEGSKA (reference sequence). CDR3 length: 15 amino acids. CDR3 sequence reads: CSARDWSGGKDEQFF. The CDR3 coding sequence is TGCAGTGCTAGAGATTGGAGCGGGGGGAAGGATGAGCAGTTCTTC.

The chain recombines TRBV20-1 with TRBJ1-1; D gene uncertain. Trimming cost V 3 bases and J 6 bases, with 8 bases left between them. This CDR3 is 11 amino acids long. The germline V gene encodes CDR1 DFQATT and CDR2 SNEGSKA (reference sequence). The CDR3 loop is CSARNFPEAFF. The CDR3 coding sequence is TGCAGTGCTAGGAACTTCCCTGAAGCTTTCTTT.